This T cell receptor beta chain was obtained from a study of blood T cell repertoires in COVID-19. The wider study: In each case, the material was cDNA or gDNA derived from T cells, B-cell-depleted T cells, or PBMCs.

Sequenced by immunoSEQ multiplex PCR; TCRdb stores in-frame clones only, minus some. Of 55,000 to 75,000 clones listed, about 81% are singletons. Per germline, CDR1 MDHEN and CDR2 SYDVKM. With 4 bases removed from V and 4 bases from J, the gap between germline ends came to 10 bases. The CDR3 spans 13 residues. Only one count was recorded for this clone. Material for sequencing was peripheral blood. The chain links TRBV28 to TRBJ1-2; no clear D gene. This sequence originates from a human donor in a cohort sampled during active COVID-19. The CDR3 here is CASSSSAGYGYTF. The DNA of the CDR3 is TGTGCCAGCAGTTCATCCGCAGGCTATGGCTACACCTTC.